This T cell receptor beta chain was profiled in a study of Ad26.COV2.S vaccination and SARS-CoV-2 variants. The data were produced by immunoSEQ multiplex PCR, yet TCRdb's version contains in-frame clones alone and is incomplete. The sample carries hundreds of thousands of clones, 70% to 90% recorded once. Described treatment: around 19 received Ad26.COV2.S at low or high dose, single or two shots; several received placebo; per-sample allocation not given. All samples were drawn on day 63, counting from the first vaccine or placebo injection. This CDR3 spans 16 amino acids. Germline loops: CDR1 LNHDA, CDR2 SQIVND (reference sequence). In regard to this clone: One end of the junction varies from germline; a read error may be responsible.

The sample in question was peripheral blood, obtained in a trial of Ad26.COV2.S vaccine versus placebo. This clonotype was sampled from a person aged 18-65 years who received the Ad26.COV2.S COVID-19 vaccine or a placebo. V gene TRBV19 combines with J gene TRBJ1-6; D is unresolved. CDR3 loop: CASSIDPGSDNSPLHF. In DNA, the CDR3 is TGTGCCAGTAGTATAGACCCAGGCTCCGATAATTCACCCCTCCACTTT.